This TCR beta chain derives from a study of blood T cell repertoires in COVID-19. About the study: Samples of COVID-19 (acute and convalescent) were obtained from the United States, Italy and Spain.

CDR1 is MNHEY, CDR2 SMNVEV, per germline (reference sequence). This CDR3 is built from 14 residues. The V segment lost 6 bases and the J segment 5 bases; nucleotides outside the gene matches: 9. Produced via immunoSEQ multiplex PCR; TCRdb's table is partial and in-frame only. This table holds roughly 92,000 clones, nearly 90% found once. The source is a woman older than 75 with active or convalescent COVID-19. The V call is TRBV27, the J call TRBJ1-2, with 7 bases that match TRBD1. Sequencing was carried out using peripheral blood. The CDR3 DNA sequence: TGTGCCAGCAGCTCAATTACAGGGGAATATGGCTACACCTTC. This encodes CASSSITGEYGYTF.